The next 18 T cell receptor beta chains were all read from a single sample in a study of beta chain features in type 1 diabetes. Study-level points and caveats: Moderate but significant shortening of TCRB CDR3s was recorded in all four CD4+ subsets from Type 1 diabetes patients.

All of the isolated RNA was reverse transcribed, so expressed TCRB transcripts were sequenced. TCRdb's copy holds only in-frame clones and misses some; the assay was immunoSEQ multiplex PCR. The repertoire holds hundreds of thousands of clones, 9.5% to 13% seen once, with more than 0.015% in the top ten. No antigen has been assigned to these receptors. The sequenced sample consisted of naive CD4+ T cells from blood. The receptors were gathered from a man aged 25 to 40 with type 1 diabetes.

V gene TRBV7-2 combines with J gene TRBJ1-6; TRBD1 matches 8 bases. The CDR3 has 15 residues. The germline V gene encodes CDR1 SGHTA and CDR2 FQGNSA. V lost 0 bases to trimming and J lost 9 bases; unmatched junction nucleotides: 4. For the CDR3, the DNA is TGTGCCAGCAGCTTAGCCCAGGGGGCACGTTCACCCCTCCACTTT. It is translated as CASSLAQGARSPLHF.

This clone appeared a few times. V and J are TRBV5-4 and TRBJ2-3, with D maybe TRBD2 (6 bases). The V gene lost 1 base and the J gene lost 0 bases, with 12 bases spanning the gap. The germline V gene encodes CDR1 SGHNT and CDR2 YYREEE (reference sequence). This CDR3 is built from 16 residues. As DNA, the CDR3 is TGTGCCAGCAGCTTGAGGGCCGCGGGGAGCACAGATACGCAGTATTTT. It yields the protein CASSLRAAGSTDTQYF.

This clone was recorded only once. The V call is TRBV7-2, the J call TRBJ2-3, with TRBD2 identical over 7 bases. V was clipped by 3 bases and J by 5 bases; unmatched bases: 8. CDR1 and CDR2 from the germline V gene are SGHTA and FQGNSA. The CDR3 extends over 15 amino acids. The CDR3 coding sequence is TGTGCCAGCAGCTTCCGGGGGGTGGGGGGAGATACGCAGTATTTT. Protein product: CASSFRGVGGDTQYF.

This clone was observed a few times. V is TRBV7-9 and J is TRBJ2-7, with 7 bases fitting TRBD1. The CDR3 length is 15 residues. Germline V gene sequence: CDR1 SEHNR, CDR2 FQNEAQ (reference sequence). With V trimmed by 3 bases and J by 0 bases, 5 bases remained unmatched. The CDR3, as DNA: TGTGCCAGCAGCTTCTCCGGGACAGACTCCTACGAGCAGTACTTC. This encodes CASSFSGTDSYEQYF. Variable domain in full (rest from reference TRBV7-9 and TRBJ2-7): DTGVSQNPRHKITKRGQNVTFRCDPISEHNRLYWYRQTLGQGPEFLTYFQNEAQLEKSRLLSDRFSAERPKGSFSTLEIQRTEQGDSAMYLCASSFSGTDSYEQYFGPGTRLTVT.

This clone was observed a handful of times. This chain uses TRBV29-1 with TRBJ2-4; D is undetermined. Germline lookup yields CDR1 SQVTM and CDR2 ANQGSEA. The length of the CDR3 is 14 residues. V was pared by 4 bases and J by 0 bases, with 10 bases between. The CDR3 is CSVADWLAKNIQYF. The CDR3, as DNA: TGCAGCGTTGCCGACTGGCTAGCCAAAAACATTCAGTACTTC.

This clone turned up a few times. V is TRBV9 and J is TRBJ1-6, with no clear D. The V gene lost 0 bases and the J gene lost 0 bases, with 7 bases spanning the gap. Germline CDR1 SGDLS, CDR2 YYNGEE. The CDR3 extends over 16 amino acids. DNA for the CDR3: TGTGCCAGCAGCGTAGGGGAGAGCTCCTATAATTCACCCCTCCACTTT. Its translation is CASSVGESSYNSPLHF.

This clone has a handful of counts. The sample carries other DNA sequences with the same CDR3. The chain combines TRBV9 with TRBJ2-7; D is unresolved. CDR1 is SGDLS and CDR2 is YYNGEE in the germline V gene. CDR3 length: 15 amino acids. V lost 0 bases and J lost 0, with 10 bases in between. The CDR3 bases are TGTGCCAGCAGCGTAGCTGGCGGTAGCTCCTACGAGCAGTACTTC. Its translation: CASSVAGGSSYEQYF. Combining the CDR3 with reference TRBV9 and TRBJ2-7 gives the whole variable domain DSGVTQTPKHLITATGQRVTLRCSPRSGDLSVYWYQQSLDQGLQFLIQYYNGEERAKGNILERFSAQQFPDLHSELNLSSLELGDSALYFCASSVAGGSSYEQYFGPGTRLTVT.

This clone occurred a few times. This rearrangement joins TRBV5-1 to TRBJ2-1; 7 positions match TRBD1. The CDR3 covers 15 residues. After removal of 4 bases from V and 1 base from J, the junction contained 5 bases not matched to a gene. Germline values: CDR1 SGHRS, CDR2 YFSETQ. This CDR3 is CASSPLTGSYNEQFF. The DNA for the CDR3 is TGCGCCAGCAGCCCATTGACAGGGTCCTACAATGAGCAGTTCTTC.

This chain connects TRBV28 to TRBJ2-2, with D perhaps TRBD2 (5 bases). V dropped 6 bases and J dropped 4 bases, with 9 bases sitting between them. This CDR3 is built from 13 residues. CDR1 is MDHEN, CDR2 SYDVKM, per germline. CDR3 region: CASSRGLTGELFF. CDR3 in DNA: TGTGCCAGCAGCCGTGGACTCACCGGGGAGCTGTTTTTT.

V usage is TRBV7-2 and J usage is TRBJ2-1; 8 bases match TRBD2. The trim removed 6 bases at V and 2 bases at J, leaving 9 bases unmatched. Germline-derived CDR1 and CDR2 are SGHTA and FQGNSA. CDR3 size: 16 residues. This chain's CDR3 is CASRPPGGAPYNEQFF. The CDR3 region has the DNA TGTGCCAGCAGACCCCCCGGGGGGGCCCCCTACAATGAGCAGTTCTTC.

V is TRBV6-5 and J is TRBJ1-2; D is ambiguous. The germline V gene has CDR1 MNHEY and CDR2 SVGAGI. The CDR3 has 12 residues. V was cut by 6 bases and J by 7 bases, with 12 bases left in between. CDR3 in DNA: TGTGCCAGCAGCTCTGGGCCCCTTGGCTACACCTTC. Its translation: CASSSGPLGYTF.

In this sample, this clone turned up a few times. The genes are TRBV7-8 and TRBJ1-5, with no clear D. V lost 4 bases to trimming and J lost 0 bases, with 13 bases between them. Per germline, CDR1 SGHVS and CDR2 FQNEAQ. The CDR3 runs 16 residues. The CDR3 protein is CASSSSFHSSNQPQHF. The CDR3 DNA follows: TGTGCCAGCAGCTCGAGCTTCCATTCTAGCAATCAGCCCCAGCATTTT. Combining the CDR3 with reference TRBV7-8 and TRBJ1-5 gives the whole variable domain GAGVSQSPRYKVAKRGQDVALRCDPISGHVSLFWYQQALGQGPEFLTYFQNEAQLDKSGLPSDRFFAERPEGSVSTLKIQRTQQEDSAVYLCASSSSFHSSNQPQHFGDGTRLSIL.

Turning to this clone: Additional DNA sequences in this sample encode the identical CDR3. The chain employs TRBV19 and TRBJ2-7; D is perhaps TRBD1 (5 bases). Trimming cost V 3 bases and J 1 base, with 10 bases left between them. The CDR3 is made up of 14 amino acids. The germline CDR1 and CDR2 sequences are LNHDA and SQIVND (reference sequence). CDR3 nucleotide sequence: TGTGCCAGTAGTATTGCAGGGCCATCCTACGAGCAGTACTTC. Translation gives CASSIAGPSYEQYF.

A few counts support this clone. The V and J genes are TRBV15 and TRBJ1-1; D remains unclear. The CDR3 length is 13 residues. V gave up 0 bases and J gave up 5 bases, with 7 bases separating them. CDR1 is LNHNV, CDR2 YYDKDF, per germline (reference sequence). The CDR3 region has the DNA TGTGCCACCAGCAGAGATAGAGGGACTGAAGCTTTCTTT. Translation gives CATSRDRGTEAFF.

This chain uses TRBV18 with TRBJ2-7, with TRBD1 matching over 8 bases. Germline loops: CDR1 KGHSH, CDR2 LQKENI. Trimming at V came to 8 bases and at J to 6 bases, leaving 6 bases not matched to a gene. This CDR3 contains 12 residues. CDR3: CASEGQGREQYF. The CDR3 DNA reads TGTGCCAGCGAAGGACAGGGCCGCGAGCAGTACTTC.

This clone was counted only a few times. The chain links TRBV5-1 to TRBJ2-3; a weak D match, TRBD2 (6 bases). The V end was cut by 3 bases, the J end by 2 bases, with 13 bases between. Looked up from germline, CDR1 is SGHRS and CDR2 is YFSETQ. The CDR3 has 15 amino acids. CDR3 amino acids: CASSSGTGNTDTQYF. Written as DNA, the CDR3 is TGCGCCAGCAGCTCCGGGACTGGAAACACAGATACGCAGTATTTT.

This clone appeared a few times. The CDR3 loop is CASSRDRSDTQYF. The CDR3 bases are TGTGCCAGCTCACGGGACAGATCAGATACGCAGTATTTT. The chain combines TRBV18 with TRBJ2-3; 7 bases are shared with TRBD1. The germline V gene has CDR1 KGHSH and CDR2 LQKENI. This CDR3 region has 13 residues. V shed 4 bases and J 4 bases; nucleotides not matched to a gene: 2. The entire variable domain, with the rest obtained from reference TRBV18 and TRBJ2-3, is as follows: NAGVMQNPRHLVRRRGQEARLRCSPMKGHSHVYWYRQLPEEGLKFMVYLQKENIIDESGMPKERFSAEFPKEGPSILRIQQVVRGDSAAYFCASSRDRSDTQYFGPGTRLTVL.

This sequence joins TRBV2 and TRBJ1-5; D is uncertain. Trimming removed 1 base at V and 6 bases at J, with 10 bases between. Germline V gives CDR1 SNHLY, CDR2 FYNNEI. The CDR3 loop spans 14 amino acids. The CDR3 nucleotides read TGTGCCAGCAGTGAAGAACCCTCAGGTCAGCCCCAGCATTTT. Translating it yields CASSEEPSGQPQHF.